This T cell receptor beta chain was documented in a study of T cell responses to AZD1222 COVID-19 vaccine. Study at large: Researchers grouped second doses given at about 4 or about 12 weeks into one pool. Study results and limitations: Clonal diversity was possibly underestimated; the donors were predominantly white British and more often female.

Trimming took 3 bases from V and 0 from J, leaving 11 bases between them. The CDR3 has 15 amino acids. Germline V CDR1 and CDR2: MGHRA, YSYEKL. To note about this clone: Its target is not known.

Only in-frame clones appear in the TCRdb table, and some are missing; sequencing was by immunoSEQ multiplex PCR. The sample lists about 130,000 clones; about 92% were seen once. The starting material was peripheral blood, obtained on day 0 of AZD1222 vaccination. The clonotype originates from an adult in good health. This rearrangement joins TRBV4-1 to TRBJ1-1; D is unclear. The DNA for the CDR3 is TGCGCCAGCAGCCAGCCGTGGCAGATGAACACTGAAGCTTTCTTT. Translating it yields CASSQPWQMNTEAFF.